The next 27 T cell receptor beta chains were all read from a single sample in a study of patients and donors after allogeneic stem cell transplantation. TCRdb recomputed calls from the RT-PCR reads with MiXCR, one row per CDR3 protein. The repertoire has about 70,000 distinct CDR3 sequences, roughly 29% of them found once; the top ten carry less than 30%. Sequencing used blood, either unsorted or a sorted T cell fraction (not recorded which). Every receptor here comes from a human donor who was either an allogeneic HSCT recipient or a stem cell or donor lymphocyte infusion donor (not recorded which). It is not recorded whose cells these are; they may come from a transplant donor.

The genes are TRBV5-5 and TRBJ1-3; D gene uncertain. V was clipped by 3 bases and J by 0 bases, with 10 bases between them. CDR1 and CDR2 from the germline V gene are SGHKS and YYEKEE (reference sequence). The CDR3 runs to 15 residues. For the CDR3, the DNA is TGTGCCAGCAGCTCCTGGCCCAACTCTGGAAACACCATATATTTT. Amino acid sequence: CASSSWPNSGNTIYF.

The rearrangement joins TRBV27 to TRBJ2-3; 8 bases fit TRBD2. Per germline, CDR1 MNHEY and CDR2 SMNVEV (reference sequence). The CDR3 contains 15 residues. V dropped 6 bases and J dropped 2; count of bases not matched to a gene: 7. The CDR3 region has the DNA TGTGCCAGCAGCCCATCAGCGGGGGTCACAGATACGCAGTATTTT. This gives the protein CASSPSAGVTDTQYF.

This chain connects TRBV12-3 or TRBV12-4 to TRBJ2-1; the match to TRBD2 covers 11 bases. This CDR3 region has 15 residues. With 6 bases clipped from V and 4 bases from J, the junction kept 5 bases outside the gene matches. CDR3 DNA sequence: TGTGCCAGCAGCCCCACTAGCGGGGGTTACAATGAGCAGTTCTTC. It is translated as CASSPTSGGYNEQFF.

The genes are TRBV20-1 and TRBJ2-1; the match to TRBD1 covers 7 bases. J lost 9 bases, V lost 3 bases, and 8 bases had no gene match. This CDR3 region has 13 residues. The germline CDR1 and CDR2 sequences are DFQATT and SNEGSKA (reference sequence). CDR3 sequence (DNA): TGCAGTGCTAGGACAGGACAGGCCACTGAGCAGTTCTTC. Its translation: CSARTGQATEQFF.

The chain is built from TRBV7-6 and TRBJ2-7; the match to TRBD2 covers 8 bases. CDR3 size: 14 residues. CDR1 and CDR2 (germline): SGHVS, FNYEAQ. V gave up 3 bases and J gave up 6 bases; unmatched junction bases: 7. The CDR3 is CASSFTGSGSEQYF. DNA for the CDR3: TGTGCCAGCAGCTTTACAGGGAGCGGGAGCGAGCAGTACTTC.

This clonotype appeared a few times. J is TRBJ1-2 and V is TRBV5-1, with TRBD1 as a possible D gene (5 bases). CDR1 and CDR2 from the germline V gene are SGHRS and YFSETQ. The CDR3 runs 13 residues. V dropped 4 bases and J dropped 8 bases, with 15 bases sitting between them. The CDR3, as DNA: TGCGCCAGCAGCACTGGGGCAGGGAGCGGCTACACCTTC. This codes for CASSTGAGSGYTF.

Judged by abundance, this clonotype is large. The CDR3 sequence: CSAAASGSYEQYF. The CDR3, as DNA: TGCAGTGCAGCAGCTAGCGGGAGCTACGAGCAGTACTTC. The chain recombines TRBV20-1 with TRBJ2-7; 10 bases are a match to TRBD2. V shed 6 bases, J shed 3 bases, and the junction held 5 bases outside the gene matches. Germline V gives CDR1 DFQATT, CDR2 SNEGSKA (reference sequence). The length of the CDR3 is 13 residues.

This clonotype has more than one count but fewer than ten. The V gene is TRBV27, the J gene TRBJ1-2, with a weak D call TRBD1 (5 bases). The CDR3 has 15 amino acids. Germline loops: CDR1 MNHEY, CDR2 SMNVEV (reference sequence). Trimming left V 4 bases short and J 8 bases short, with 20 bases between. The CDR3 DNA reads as TGTGCCAGCAGTTCCCCCTTGGGAGGGGAGGAGGGCTACACCTTC. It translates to CASSSPLGGEEGYTF.

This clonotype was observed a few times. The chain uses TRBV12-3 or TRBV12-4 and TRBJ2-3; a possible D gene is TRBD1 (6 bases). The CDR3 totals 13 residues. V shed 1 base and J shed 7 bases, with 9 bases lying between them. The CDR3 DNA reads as TGTGCCAGCAGTTTAGGGACAGCGAATACGCAGTATTTT. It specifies CASSLGTANTQYF.

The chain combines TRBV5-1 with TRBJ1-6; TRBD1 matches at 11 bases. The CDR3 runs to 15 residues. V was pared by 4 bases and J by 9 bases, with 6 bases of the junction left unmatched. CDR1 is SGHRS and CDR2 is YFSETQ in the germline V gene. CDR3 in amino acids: CASSGTGGLGSPLHF. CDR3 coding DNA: TGCGCCAGCAGCGGGACAGGGGGACTTGGTTCACCCCTCCACTTT.

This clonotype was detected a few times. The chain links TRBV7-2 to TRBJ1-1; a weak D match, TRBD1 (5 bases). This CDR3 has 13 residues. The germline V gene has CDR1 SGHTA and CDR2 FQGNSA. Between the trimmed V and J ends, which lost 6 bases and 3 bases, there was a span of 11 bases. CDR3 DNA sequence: TGTGCCAGCAGGAAACTGGGGGACACTGAAGCTTTCTTT. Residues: CASRKLGDTEAFF.

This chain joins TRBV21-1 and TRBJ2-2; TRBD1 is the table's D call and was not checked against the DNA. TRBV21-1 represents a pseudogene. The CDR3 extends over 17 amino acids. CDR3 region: CASTPRSRGVNTGELFF. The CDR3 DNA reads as TGTGCCAGCACCCCCCGGAGTCGAGGGGTTAACACCGGGGAGCTGTTTTTT.

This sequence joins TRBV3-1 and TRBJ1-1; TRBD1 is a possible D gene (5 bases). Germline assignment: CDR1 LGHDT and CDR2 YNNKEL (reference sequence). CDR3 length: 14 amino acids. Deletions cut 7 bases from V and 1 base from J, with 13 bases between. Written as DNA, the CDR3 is TGTGCCAGCAATCTTGGGGCAGCGAACACTGAAGCTTTCTTT. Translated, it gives CASNLGAANTEAFF.

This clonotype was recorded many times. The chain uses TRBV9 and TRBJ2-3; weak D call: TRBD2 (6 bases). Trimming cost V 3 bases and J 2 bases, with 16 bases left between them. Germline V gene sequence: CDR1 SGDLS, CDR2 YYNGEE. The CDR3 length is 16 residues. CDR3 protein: CASSAGRGSLTDTQYF. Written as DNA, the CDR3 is TGTGCCAGCAGCGCAGGCCGGGGGAGCCTCACAGATACGCAGTATTTT.

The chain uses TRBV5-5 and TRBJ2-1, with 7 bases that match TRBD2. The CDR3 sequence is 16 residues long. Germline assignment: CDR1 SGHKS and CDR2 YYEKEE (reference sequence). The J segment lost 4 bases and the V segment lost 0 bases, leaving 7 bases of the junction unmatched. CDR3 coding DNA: TGTGCCAGCAGCTTGGTCTCCAGCGGGGCTTACAATGAGCAGTTCTTC. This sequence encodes CASSLVSSGAYNEQFF. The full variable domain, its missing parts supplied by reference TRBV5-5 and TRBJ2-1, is DAGVTQSPTHLIKTRGQQVTLRCSPISGHKSVSWYQQVLGQGPQFIFQYYEKEERGRGNFPDRFSARQFPNYSSELNVNALLLGDSALYLCASSLVSSGAYNEQFFGPGTRLTVL.

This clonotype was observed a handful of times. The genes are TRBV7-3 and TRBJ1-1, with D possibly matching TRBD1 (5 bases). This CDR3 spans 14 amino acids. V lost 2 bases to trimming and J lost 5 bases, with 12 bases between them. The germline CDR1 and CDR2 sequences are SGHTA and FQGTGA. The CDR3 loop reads CASSLLPGRTEAFF. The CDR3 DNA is TGTGCCAGCAGCTTATTGCCAGGGCGGACTGAAGCTTTCTTT.

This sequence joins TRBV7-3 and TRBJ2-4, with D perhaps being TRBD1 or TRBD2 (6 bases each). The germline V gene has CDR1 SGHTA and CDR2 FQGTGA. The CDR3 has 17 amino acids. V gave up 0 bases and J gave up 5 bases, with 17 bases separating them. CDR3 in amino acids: CASSLTPAWGAENIQYF. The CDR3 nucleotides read TGTGCCAGCAGCTTAACCCCAGCCTGGGGGGCGGAAAACATTCAGTACTTC.

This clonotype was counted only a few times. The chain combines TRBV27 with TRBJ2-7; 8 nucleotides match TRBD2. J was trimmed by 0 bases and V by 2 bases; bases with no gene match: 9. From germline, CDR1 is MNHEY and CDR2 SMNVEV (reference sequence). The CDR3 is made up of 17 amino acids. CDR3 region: CASSLTGGPLSSYEQYF. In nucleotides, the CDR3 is TGTGCCAGCAGTTTAACGGGAGGGCCGCTTAGCTCCTACGAGCAGTACTTC.

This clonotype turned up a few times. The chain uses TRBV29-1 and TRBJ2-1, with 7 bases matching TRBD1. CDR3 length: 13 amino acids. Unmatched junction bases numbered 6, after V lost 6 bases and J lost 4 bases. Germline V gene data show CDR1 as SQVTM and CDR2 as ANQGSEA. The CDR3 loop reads CSVAGTVYNEQFF. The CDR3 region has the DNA TGCAGCGTGGCCGGGACAGTGTACAATGAGCAGTTCTTC.

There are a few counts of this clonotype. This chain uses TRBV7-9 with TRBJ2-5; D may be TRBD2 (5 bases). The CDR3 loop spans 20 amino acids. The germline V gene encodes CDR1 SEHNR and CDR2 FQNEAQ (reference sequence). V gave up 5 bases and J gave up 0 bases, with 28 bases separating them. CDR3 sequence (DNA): TGTGCCAGCAGCACCCACCGATTTAGAGGACTCAGGTTGTACCAAGAGACCCAGTACTTC. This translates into CASSTHRFRGLRLYQETQYF.

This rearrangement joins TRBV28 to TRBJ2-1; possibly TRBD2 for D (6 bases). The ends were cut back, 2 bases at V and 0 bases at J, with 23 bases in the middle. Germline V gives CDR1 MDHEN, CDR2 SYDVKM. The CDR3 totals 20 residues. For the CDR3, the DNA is TGTGCCAGCAGTTTAAGAAATCTGGTTGGGGGGATTAGCTCCTACAATGAGCAGTTCTTC. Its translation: CASSLRNLVGGISSYNEQFF.

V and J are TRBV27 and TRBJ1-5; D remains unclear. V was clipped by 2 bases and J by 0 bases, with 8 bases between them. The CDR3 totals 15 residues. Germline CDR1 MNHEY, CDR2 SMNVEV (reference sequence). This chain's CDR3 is CASSLGDLSNQPQHF. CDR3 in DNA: TGTGCCAGCAGTTTAGGGGATCTTAGCAATCAGCCCCAGCATTTT.

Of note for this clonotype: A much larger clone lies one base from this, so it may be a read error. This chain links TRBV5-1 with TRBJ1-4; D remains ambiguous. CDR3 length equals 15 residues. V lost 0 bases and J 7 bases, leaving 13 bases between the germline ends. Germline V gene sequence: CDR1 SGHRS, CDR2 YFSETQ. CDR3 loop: CASSLGEREGEKLFF. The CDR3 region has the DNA TGCGCCAGCAGCTTGGGGGAAAGGGAGGGTGAAAAACTGTTTTTT.

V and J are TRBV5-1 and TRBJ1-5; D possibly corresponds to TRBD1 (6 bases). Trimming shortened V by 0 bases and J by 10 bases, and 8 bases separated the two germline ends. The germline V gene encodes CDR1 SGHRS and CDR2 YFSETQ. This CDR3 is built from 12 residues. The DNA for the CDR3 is TGCGCCAGCAGCTTGGAGGGGGTTCCCCAGCATTTT. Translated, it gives CASSLEGVPQHF.

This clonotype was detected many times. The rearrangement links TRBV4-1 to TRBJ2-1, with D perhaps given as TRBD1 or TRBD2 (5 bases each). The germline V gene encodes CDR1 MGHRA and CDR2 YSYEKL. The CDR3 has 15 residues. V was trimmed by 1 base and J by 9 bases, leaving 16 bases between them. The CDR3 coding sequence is TGCGCCAGCAGCCAAGGGGACCAAGGTTTTAGTGAGCAGTTCTTC. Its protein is CASSQGDQGFSEQFF.

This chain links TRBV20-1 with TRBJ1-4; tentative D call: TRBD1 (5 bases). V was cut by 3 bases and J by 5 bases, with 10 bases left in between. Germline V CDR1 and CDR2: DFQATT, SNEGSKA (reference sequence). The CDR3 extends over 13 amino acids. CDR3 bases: TGCAGTGCTAGTCCGGGACGGAATGAAAAACTGTTTTTT. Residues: CSASPGRNEKLFF.

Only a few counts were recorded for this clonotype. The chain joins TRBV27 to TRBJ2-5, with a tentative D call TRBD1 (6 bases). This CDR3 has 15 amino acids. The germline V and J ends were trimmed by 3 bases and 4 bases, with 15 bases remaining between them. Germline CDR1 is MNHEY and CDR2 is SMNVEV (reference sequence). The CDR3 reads CASSLDPRGRETQYF. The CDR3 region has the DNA TGTGCCAGCAGTTTGGACCCTAGGGGGAGAGAGACCCAGTACTTC.